A few counts support the clone carrying this T cell receptor (beta chain). Its antigen is as yet unknown. Each CDR3 protein is one row after TCRdb ran MiXCR on the RT-PCR reads. The sample contains about 650,000 distinct CDR3 sequences, 15% to 18% of which appear only once. This record comes from a study of response to subunit inactivated influenza vaccine. Study-wide results and caveats: The authors suggested that few new T cells are recruited per seasonal influenza vaccination.

This CDR3 spans 13 amino acids. CDR1 SGDLS and CDR2 YYNGEE come from the germline V gene. Unmatched junction bases numbered 2, after V lost 0 bases and J lost 6 bases. The specimen comprised PBMCs from blood, sampled approximately 13 days after vaccination. The chain is built from TRBV9 and TRBJ2-7; 8 bases are shared with TRBD1. This receptor was taken from a man in his forties or fifties who received an inactivated influenza vaccine. DNA for the CDR3: TGTGCCAGCAGCGTAGATACAGGGGGCGAGCAGTACTTC. This codes for CASSVDTGGEQYF.